The clone carrying this T cell receptor beta chain was seen at least ten times. Its antigen remains unknown. The record originates from a study of identical twins. Study outcomes and limitations: For cord blood, abundant beta clonotypes had fewer insertions, unlike memory repertoires, which showed none. Excess sharing by twins proved weaker in beta out-of-frame sequences.

Germline CDR1 is SGHRS and CDR2 is YFSETQ. The CDR3 length is 11 residues. With 4 bases removed from V and 5 bases from J, the gap between germline ends came to 4 bases. TCRdb processed the 5' RACE reads anew with MiXCR; each CDR3 protein has one entry. The sample lists 1,800,000 or so distinct CDR3 sequences, about 30% occurring once. The chain combines TRBV5-1 with TRBJ1-5; D unclear. This receptor was obtained from a newborn girl in good health. The sequenced sample consisted of cord blood. The CDR3 loop reads CASSPDQPQHF. The CDR3 DNA reads as TGCGCCAGCAGCCCGGATCAGCCCCAGCATTTT.